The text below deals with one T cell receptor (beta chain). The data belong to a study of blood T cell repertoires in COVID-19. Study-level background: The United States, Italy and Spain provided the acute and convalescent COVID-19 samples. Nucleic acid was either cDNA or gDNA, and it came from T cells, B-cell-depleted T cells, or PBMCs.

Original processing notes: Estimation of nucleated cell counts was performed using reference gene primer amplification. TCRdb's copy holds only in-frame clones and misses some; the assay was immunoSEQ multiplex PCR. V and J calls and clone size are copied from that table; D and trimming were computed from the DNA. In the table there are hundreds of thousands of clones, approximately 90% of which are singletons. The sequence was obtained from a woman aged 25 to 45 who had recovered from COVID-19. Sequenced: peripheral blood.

CDR3 DNA: TGTGCCAGCAGAAACCTCGGGGGGGGCTACACCTTC. It is translated as CASRNLGGGYTF. The chain joins TRBV25-1 to TRBJ1-2; a possible D gene is TRBD1 (5 bases). This CDR3 is built from 12 residues. CDR1 is MGHDK and CDR2 is SYGVNS in the germline V gene. Trimming took off 6 bases at V and 8 bases at J, with 13 bases between the two ends.